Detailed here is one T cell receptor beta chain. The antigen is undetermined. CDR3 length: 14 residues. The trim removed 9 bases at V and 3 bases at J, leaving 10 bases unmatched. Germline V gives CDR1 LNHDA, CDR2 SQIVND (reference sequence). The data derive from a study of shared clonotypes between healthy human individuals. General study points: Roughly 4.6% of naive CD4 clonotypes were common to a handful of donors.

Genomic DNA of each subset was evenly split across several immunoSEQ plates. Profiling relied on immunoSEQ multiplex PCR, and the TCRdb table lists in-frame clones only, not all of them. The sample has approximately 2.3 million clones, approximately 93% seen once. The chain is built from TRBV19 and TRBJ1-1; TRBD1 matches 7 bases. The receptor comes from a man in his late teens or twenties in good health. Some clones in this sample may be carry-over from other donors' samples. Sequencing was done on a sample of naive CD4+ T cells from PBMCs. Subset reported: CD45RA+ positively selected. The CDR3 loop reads CASTGRGGDTEAFF. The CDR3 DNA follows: TGTGCCAGCACCGGCAGGGGGGGTGACACTGAAGCTTTCTTT.